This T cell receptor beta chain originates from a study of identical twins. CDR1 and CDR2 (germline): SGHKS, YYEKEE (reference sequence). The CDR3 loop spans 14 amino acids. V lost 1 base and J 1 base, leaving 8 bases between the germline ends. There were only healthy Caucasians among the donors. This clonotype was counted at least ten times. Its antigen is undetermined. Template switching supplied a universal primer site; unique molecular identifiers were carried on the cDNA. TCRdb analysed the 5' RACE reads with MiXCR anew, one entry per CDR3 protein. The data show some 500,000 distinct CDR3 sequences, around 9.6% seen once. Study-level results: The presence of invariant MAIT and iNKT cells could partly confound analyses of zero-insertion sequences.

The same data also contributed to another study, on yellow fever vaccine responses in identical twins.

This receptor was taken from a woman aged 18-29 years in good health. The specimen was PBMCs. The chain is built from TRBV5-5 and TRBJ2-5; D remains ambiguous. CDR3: CASSLQLLQETQYF. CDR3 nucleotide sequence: TGTGCCAGCAGCTTGCAATTACTCCAAGAGACCCAGTACTTC.